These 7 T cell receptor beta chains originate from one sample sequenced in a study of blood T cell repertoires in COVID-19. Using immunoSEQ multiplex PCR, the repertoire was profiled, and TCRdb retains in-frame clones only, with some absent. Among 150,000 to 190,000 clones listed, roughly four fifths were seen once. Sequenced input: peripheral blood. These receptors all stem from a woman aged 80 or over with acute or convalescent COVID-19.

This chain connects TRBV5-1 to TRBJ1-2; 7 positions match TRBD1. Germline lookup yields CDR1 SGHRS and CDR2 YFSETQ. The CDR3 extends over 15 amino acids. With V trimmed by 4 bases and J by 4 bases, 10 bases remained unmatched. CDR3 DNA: TGCGCCAGCAGCCTGGGAGAGGGGGCGGCCTATGGCTACACCTTC. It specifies CASSLGEGAAYGYTF. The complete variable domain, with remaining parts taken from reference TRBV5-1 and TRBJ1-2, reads KAGVTQTPRYLIKTRGQQVTLSCSPISGHRSVSWYQQTPGQGLQFLFEYFSETQRNKGNFPGRFSGRQFSNSRSEMNVSTLELGDSALYLCASSLGEGAAYGYTFGSGTRLTVV.

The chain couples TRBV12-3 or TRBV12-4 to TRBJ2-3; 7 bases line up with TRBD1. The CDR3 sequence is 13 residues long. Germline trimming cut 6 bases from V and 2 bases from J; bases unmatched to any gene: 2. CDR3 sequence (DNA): TGTGCCAGCAGCGGGACAGCCACAGATACGCAGTATTTT. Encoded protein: CASSGTATDTQYF.

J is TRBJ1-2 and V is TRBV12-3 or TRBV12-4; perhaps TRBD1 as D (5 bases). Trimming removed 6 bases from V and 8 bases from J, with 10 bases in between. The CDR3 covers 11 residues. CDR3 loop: CASRQAKGYTF. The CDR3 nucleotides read TGTGCCAGCAGACAGGCCAAGGGCTACACCTTC.

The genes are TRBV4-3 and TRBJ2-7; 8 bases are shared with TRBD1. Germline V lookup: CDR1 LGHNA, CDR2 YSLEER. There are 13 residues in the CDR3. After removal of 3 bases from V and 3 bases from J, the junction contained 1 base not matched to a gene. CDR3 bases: TGCGCCAGCAGCCACGGACAGGGCTACGAGCAGTACTTC. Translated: CASSHGQGYEQYF.

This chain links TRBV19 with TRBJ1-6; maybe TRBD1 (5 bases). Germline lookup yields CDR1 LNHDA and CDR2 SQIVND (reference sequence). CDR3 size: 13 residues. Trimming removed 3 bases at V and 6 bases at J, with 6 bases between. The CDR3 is CASSIRANSPLHF. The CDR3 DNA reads TGTGCCAGTAGTATCAGGGCTAATTCACCCCTCCACTTT.

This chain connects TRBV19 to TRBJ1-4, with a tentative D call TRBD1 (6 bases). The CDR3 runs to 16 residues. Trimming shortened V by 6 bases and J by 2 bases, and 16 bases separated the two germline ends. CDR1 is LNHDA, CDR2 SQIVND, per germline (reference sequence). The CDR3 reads CASRQIGQTTNEKLFF. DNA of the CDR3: TGTGCCAGTAGACAAATTGGACAGACGACTAATGAAAAACTGTTTTTT.

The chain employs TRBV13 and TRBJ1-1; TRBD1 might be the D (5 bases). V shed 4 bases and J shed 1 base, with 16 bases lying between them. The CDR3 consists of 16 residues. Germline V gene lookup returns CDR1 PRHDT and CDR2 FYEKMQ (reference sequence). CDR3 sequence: CASSSGTPVANTEAFF. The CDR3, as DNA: TGTGCCAGCAGCTCAGGGACTCCCGTTGCGAACACTGAAGCTTTCTTT.